This T cell receptor beta chain was sequenced for a study of cytomegalovirus exposure and HLA in healthy donors. This clone was counted only a few times. Its specificity is not known. PCR amplification relied on 60 Vbeta primers (plus 13 Jbeta primers). Profiling relied on immunoSEQ multiplex PCR, and the TCRdb table lists in-frame clones only, not all of them. The sample carries tens of thousands of clones, over 9% recorded once. The CDR3 consists of 14 residues. Germline CDR1 is MNHEY and CDR2 is SVGAGI. V was shortened by 7 bases and J by 0 bases, with 10 bases between the two germline ends. Study results and caveats: Most TCR beta V segments were productive about 87% or about 30% of the time in an earlier analysis. A later analysis, which compared TCR beta chains of equal frequency, found the HLA-associated ones more clonally expanded. Only CMV serostatus was available as immune exposure information. In vitro testing confirmed a few CMV-associated chains as specific for CMV antigens.

The sample taken for sequencing was PBMCs. This receptor was taken from a man in his sixties in good health and CMV-seropositive. V gene TRBV6-5 combines with J gene TRBJ1-5; D is unclear. CDR3 coding DNA: TGTGCCAGCAATGGGAGAAATAGCAATCAGCCCCAGCATTTT. It specifies CASNGRNSNQPQHF.